The 32 T cell receptor beta chains below come from one sample, sequenced in a study of early T cells in non-severe SARS-CoV-2 infection. TCRdb re-called the 5' RACE reads with MiXCR, one entry per CDR3 protein. The top ten clones hold roughly 5% of a sample with tens of thousands of distinct CDR3 sequences, under 7.5% of them seen once. This sample comprised whole blood, obtained at baseline. These receptor sequences come from an adult who was a healthcare worker with PCR-confirmed SARS-CoV-2 infection or an uninfected control (not recorded which).

There are a few counts of this clonotype. The V gene is TRBV4-3, the J gene TRBJ2-3; a possible D gene is TRBD1 (6 bases). The V gene lost 3 bases and the J gene lost 0 bases, with 13 bases spanning the gap. This CDR3 has 16 amino acids. Germline CDR1 LGHNA, CDR2 YSLEER. The DNA of the CDR3 is TGCGCCAGCAGCCAGGGAACAGGGTTTAGCACAGATACGCAGTATTTT. Translation: CASSQGTGFSTDTQYF.

This clonotype was seen more than once but under ten times. The chain links TRBV28 to TRBJ1-5; D is perhaps TRBD1 (5 bases). The CDR3 consists of 16 residues. CDR1 is MDHEN, CDR2 SYDVKM, per germline. Deletions cut 3 bases from V and 2 bases from J, with 14 bases between. The CDR3 bases are TGTGCCAGCAGTTTCTTTCAGGGTTCTTGCAATCAGCCCCAGCATTTT. Translated, it gives CASSFFQGSCNQPQHF. Variable domain in full (rest from reference TRBV28 and TRBJ1-5): DVKVTQSSRYLVKRTGEKVFLECVQDMDHENMFWYRQDPGLGLRLIYFSYDVKMKEKGDIPEGYSVSREKKERFSLILESASTNQTSMYLCASSFFQGSCNQPQHFGDGTRLSIL.

This clonotype came up many times. The gene calls are TRBV6-5 and TRBJ1-1, with D maybe TRBD1 (5 bases). The CDR3 is 12 residues long. The V and J ends lost 6 bases and 6 bases respectively, with 11 bases between them. Germline V gene sequence: CDR1 MNHEY, CDR2 SVGAGI. The CDR3 coding sequence is TGTGCCAGCAGGACCGACAGCGCTGAAGCTTTCTTT. This encodes CASRTDSAEAFF.

The J gene is TRBJ1-1, the V gene TRBV29-1; D possibly corresponds to TRBD1 (5 bases). The CDR3 has 14 residues. Trimming removed 7 bases from V and 1 base from J, with 16 bases in between. Germline V gives CDR1 SQVTM, CDR2 ANQGSEA. The CDR3 DNA sequence: TGCAGCGGAGAAAAACAGGATTCGAACACTGAAGCTTTCTTT. Its protein product is CSGEKQDSNTEAFF.

The CDR3 nucleotides read TGTGCCAGCAGTCACTACGAGCAGTACTTC. Translated: CASSHYEQYF. The chain joins TRBV3-1 to TRBJ2-7; D is unresolved. Trimming left V 6 bases short and J 3 bases short, with 3 bases between. CDR1 LGHDT and CDR2 YNNKEL come from the germline V gene (reference sequence). This CDR3 region has 10 residues.

The chain recombines TRBV6-6 with TRBJ2-3; no reliable D call. This CDR3 is 15 amino acids long. CDR1 and CDR2 (germline): MNHNY, SVGAGI (reference sequence). Trimming removed 4 bases from V and 4 bases from J, with 15 bases in between. In DNA, the CDR3 is TGTGCCAGCAGTTCCATTCGAGTCGGTGCAGATACGCAGTATTTT. Translating gives CASSSIRVGADTQYF.

V usage is TRBV20-1 and J usage is TRBJ2-5; a possible D gene is TRBD2 (5 bases). The CDR3 consists of 12 residues. CDR1 is DFQATT and CDR2 is SNEGSKA in the germline V gene (reference sequence). V was shortened by 1 base and J by 4 bases, with 7 bases between the two germline ends. The CDR3 sequence: CSARVGGETQYF. The CDR3 DNA reads TGCAGTGCTAGAGTAGGAGGAGAGACCCAGTACTTC.

This clonotype showed up just a few times. V gene TRBV28 combines with J gene TRBJ1-4, with 10 bases identical to TRBD1. Trimming removed 6 bases from V and 8 bases from J; junction bases left unmatched: 9. The germline V gene encodes CDR1 MDHEN and CDR2 SYDVKM. The CDR3 spans 15 residues. This CDR3 is CASSRPGTGEEKLFF. CDR3 coding DNA: TGTGCCAGCAGCCGACCGGGGACAGGGGAAGAAAAACTGTTTTTT.

On this clonotype: This may arise from a read error, as a much more abundant clone is one base away. The chain links TRBV28 to TRBJ2-5, with 8 bases fitting TRBD2. Germline CDR1 and CDR2: MDHEN and SYDVKM. There are 15 residues in the CDR3. CDR3 nucleotide sequence: TGTGCCAGCGAACTTAGCGGGGAGATCCAAGAGATCCAGTACTTC. Its protein product is CASELSGEIQEIQYF.

This clonotype was found many times. The J gene is TRBJ1-1, the V gene TRBV10-3; 7 bases fit TRBD1. Trimming removed 8 bases from V and 2 bases from J; junction bases left unmatched: 5. The CDR3 has 13 residues. The germline CDR1 and CDR2 sequences are ENHRY and SYGVKD. As DNA, the CDR3 is TGTGCCATCGGTGGGACAGCTAACACTGAAGCTTTCTTT. It is translated as CAIGGTANTEAFF.

The V and J genes are TRBV7-9 and TRBJ1-1, with D perhaps TRBD1 (5 bases). The CDR3 has 13 amino acids. V lost 6 bases and J 1 base, leaving 9 bases between the germline ends. The germline gives CDR1 SEHNR, CDR2 FQNEAQ (reference sequence). CDR3 coding DNA: TGTGCCAGCAGGAATCAGGGGAACACTGAAGCTTTCTTT. Amino acid sequence: CASRNQGNTEAFF.

The sample holds a few counts of this clonotype. The chain uses TRBV5-1 and TRBJ2-2; the D is unclear. Trimming cost V 1 base and J 4 bases, with 14 bases left between them. Germline V gene sequence: CDR1 SGHRS, CDR2 YFSETQ. The CDR3 spans 16 residues. CDR3 sequence (DNA): TGCGCCAGCAGCTTGCTCGACGTGGCCAGCACCGGGGAGCTGTTTTTT. It specifies CASSLLDVASTGELFF.

This clonotype has just a few counts. The chain recombines TRBV18 with TRBJ2-5; the D is unclear. The germline V gene has CDR1 KGHSH and CDR2 LQKENI. V dropped 5 bases and J dropped 7 bases, with 11 bases sitting between them. This CDR3 has 12 amino acids. The CDR3: CASSGGKVTQYF. The CDR3 DNA reads TGTGCCAGCTCAGGTGGAAAGGTGACCCAGTACTTC.

This clonotype was counted ten times or more. The chain has TRBV20-1 and TRBJ2-1; D is perhaps TRBD1 (6 bases). CDR1 and CDR2 from the germline V gene are DFQATT and SNEGSKA (reference sequence). The CDR3 has 14 residues. Trimming removed 4 bases from V and 6 bases from J, with 16 bases in between. The CDR3 spells CSAIRTAVGNEQFF. The CDR3 nucleotides are TGCAGTGCTATAAGGACAGCCGTTGGCAATGAGCAGTTCTTC.

This chain joins TRBV20-1 and TRBJ2-2; D assignment may be TRBD1 or TRBD2 (6 bases each). Germline loops: CDR1 DFQATT, CDR2 SNEGSKA (reference sequence). Deletions cut 0 bases from V and 7 bases from J, with 18 bases between. There are 16 residues in the CDR3. The CDR3 DNA reads as TGCAGTGCTAGAGATGGGGGGCCTAGTTCTGTCGGGGAGCTGTTTTTT. Translating gives CSARDGGPSSVGELFF.

This clonotype has more than one count but fewer than ten. This chain links TRBV18 with TRBJ2-5; no reliable D call. CDR3 length equals 13 residues. Germline-derived CDR1 and CDR2 are KGHSH and LQKENI. V shed 8 bases and J shed 3 bases, with 13 bases lying between them. The DNA of the CDR3 is TGTGCCAGCCTACGACTCATCGAAGAGACCCAGTACTTC. Amino acids: CASLRLIEETQYF.

This clonotype was detected many times. The J gene is TRBJ1-6, the V gene TRBV7-9; 7 nucleotides align to TRBD1. V shed 5 bases, J shed 5 bases, and the junction held 9 bases outside the gene matches. Germline assignment: CDR1 SEHNR and CDR2 FQNEAQ (reference sequence). This CDR3 has 16 amino acids. CDR3 protein: CASSPRQGKDNSPLHF. DNA for the CDR3: TGTGCCAGCAGCCCTCGACAGGGAAAGGATAATTCACCCCTCCACTTT.

The chain has TRBV7-2 and TRBJ2-4; no clear D. Germline CDR1 and CDR2: SGHTA and FQGNSA. This CDR3 contains 13 residues. V was shortened by 6 bases and J by 1 base, with 7 bases between the two germline ends. CDR3 loop: CASRPAAKNIQYF. The CDR3 DNA is TGTGCCAGCAGACCAGCGGCCAAAAACATTCAGTACTTC.

This clonotype has only a few counts. V usage is TRBV6-6 and J usage is TRBJ2-5; 10 nucleotides align to TRBD1. Germline trimming cut 1 base from V and 1 base from J; bases unmatched to any gene: 3. This CDR3 region has 16 residues. Germline V gene lookup returns CDR1 MNHNY and CDR2 SVGAGI (reference sequence). The CDR3 loop is CASSYWTGGSQETQYF. CDR3 nucleotide sequence: TGTGCCAGCAGTTACTGGACAGGGGGGAGCCAAGAGACCCAGTACTTC.

The chain uses TRBV7-6 and TRBJ2-4; no reliable D call. The CDR3 length is 12 residues. The germline V gene has CDR1 SGHVS and CDR2 FNYEAQ. V dropped 5 bases and J dropped 15 bases, with 17 bases sitting between them. Written as DNA, the CDR3 is TGTGCCAGCAGCCCATCTGGCAGGCGCCTGTACTTC. Amino acids: CASSPSGRRLYF.

A remark on this clonotype: A much more abundant neighbour one base away suggests this may be a read error. V usage is TRBV27 and J usage is TRBJ2-4; TRBD1 matches at 8 bases. This CDR3 has 12 residues. The germline CDR1 and CDR2 sequences are MNHEY and SMNVEV (reference sequence). The CDR3, as DNA: TGTGCCAGCCTAGGACAGGGAAACATTCTGTACTTC. Its translation: CASLGQGNILYF.

This rearrangement joins TRBV28 to TRBJ1-2; TRBD1 matches at 9 bases. Trimming removed 6 bases from V and 4 bases from J; junction bases left unmatched: 15. CDR1 and CDR2 from the germline V gene are MDHEN and SYDVKM. The CDR3 is made up of 17 amino acids. As DNA, the CDR3 is TGTGCCAGCAGGACCTTGGGCACAGGGGGCTTCGGCTATGGCTACACCTTC. The encoded protein is CASRTLGTGGFGYGYTF.

This clonotype showed up just a few times. The DNA of the CDR3 is TGTGCCAGTACTACCGGATATGAGGTGGGCGAGCAGTACTTC. It translates to CASTTGYEVGEQYF. The V gene is TRBV19, the J gene TRBJ2-7; D gene ambiguous. The germline V and J ends were trimmed by 7 bases and 6 bases, with 19 bases remaining between them. Germline CDR1 is LNHDA and CDR2 is SQIVND (reference sequence). The CDR3 totals 14 residues.

This clonotype was counted at least ten times. The chain carries TRBV28 and TRBJ2-3, with D possibly TRBD1 on 5 matching bases. This CDR3 spans 13 amino acids. V dropped 6 bases and J dropped 3 bases, with 10 bases sitting between them. CDR1 MDHEN and CDR2 SYDVKM come from the germline V gene. The CDR3 here is CASRDSGTDTQYF. Written as DNA, the CDR3 is TGTGCCAGCAGAGACTCAGGGACAGATACGCAGTATTTT.

The chain couples TRBV4-3 to TRBJ1-1; no definite D call. The germline V gene encodes CDR1 LGHNA and CDR2 YSLEER. This CDR3 is built from 15 residues. Trimming cost V 0 bases and J 5 bases, with 13 bases left between them. The chain's CDR3 is CASSQDMNTGTEAFF. The CDR3 DNA is TGCGCCAGCAGCCAAGATATGAACACGGGGACTGAAGCTTTCTTT.

This clonotype is classed as medium-sized (0.01 to 0.1%). The chain employs TRBV20-1 and TRBJ2-5, with D tentatively TRBD1 (7 bases). Germline values: CDR1 DFQATT, CDR2 SNEGSKA (reference sequence). The V and J ends lost 3 bases and 4 bases respectively, with 15 bases between them. The CDR3 totals 14 residues. CDR3: CSASPNRGGETQYF. The DNA of the CDR3 is TGCAGTGCTAGTCCGAACAGGGGAGGAGAGACCCAGTACTTC.

This clonotype was detected ten times or more. The chain couples TRBV20-1 to TRBJ2-7, with TRBD2 matching 7 bases. The V segment lost 3 bases and the J segment 5 bases; nucleotides outside the gene matches: 7. CDR1 and CDR2 from the germline V gene are DFQATT and SNEGSKA (reference sequence). The CDR3 has 13 amino acids. The CDR3 reads CSASRGGGNEQYF. The DNA for the CDR3 is TGCAGTGCTAGCCGGGGCGGGGGAAACGAGCAGTACTTC.

This clonotype has more than one count but fewer than ten. The CDR3 DNA reads as TGTGCCAGCAGCCACTCCGGGGCCCCAGAGCAGTTCTTC. It encodes CASSHSGAPEQFF. The genes are TRBV4-2 and TRBJ2-1; D assignment may be TRBD1 or TRBD2 (5 bases each). Germline V gene data show CDR1 as LGHNA and CDR2 as YNFKEQ. The V gene lost 3 bases and the J gene lost 10 bases, with 13 bases spanning the gap. The CDR3 contains 13 residues.

This clonotype has only a few counts. This chain connects TRBV20-1 to TRBJ2-3, with TRBD2 matching over 15 bases. CDR1 and CDR2 from the germline V gene are DFQATT and SNEGSKA (reference sequence). With V trimmed by 0 bases and J by 6 bases, 7 bases remained unmatched. This CDR3 is 17 amino acids long. As DNA, the CDR3 is TGCAGTGCTAGAGATCTCCGGACTAGCGGGGGGGATGATACGCAGTATTTT. It yields the protein CSARDLRTSGGDDTQYF.

The chain's CDR3 is CATSRGGTGNSPLHF. The CDR3 DNA follows: TGTGCCACCAGCAGAGGAGGAACAGGGAATTCACCCCTCCACTTT. The chain uses TRBV15 and TRBJ1-6, with D possibly being TRBD1 (6 bases). Trimming removed 1 base from V and 7 bases from J, with 11 bases in between. The length of the CDR3 is 15 residues. Germline V CDR1 and CDR2: LNHNV, YYDKDF (reference sequence). Full variable domain (outside the CDR3, taken from reference TRBV15 and TRBJ1-6): DAMVIQNPRYQVTQFGKPVTLSCSQTLNHNVMYWYQQKSSQAPKLLFHYYDKDFNNEADTPDNFQSRRPNTSFCFLDIRSPGLGDTAMYLCATSRGGTGNSPLHFGNGTRLTVT.

In this sample, this clonotype turned up many times. The chain has TRBV11-2 and TRBJ2-1; D is unclear. The CDR3 runs 13 residues. Germline CDR1 SGHAT, CDR2 FQNNGV. Trimming stripped 1 base from V and 5 bases from J, with 6 bases between. CDR3 loop: CASSLGRDNEQFF. The CDR3 DNA reads as TGTGCCAGCAGCTTAGGACGGGACAATGAGCAGTTCTTC.

At least ten counts were recorded for this clonotype. The V and J genes are TRBV20-1 and TRBJ1-2; no definite D call. Trimming removed 0 bases at V and 2 bases at J, with 10 bases between. The germline V gene encodes CDR1 DFQATT and CDR2 SNEGSKA (reference sequence). The CDR3 is 14 residues long. The CDR3 nucleotides read TGCAGTGCTAGAGATCCCCAGTGGAACTATGGCTACACCTTC. This sequence encodes CSARDPQWNYGYTF.